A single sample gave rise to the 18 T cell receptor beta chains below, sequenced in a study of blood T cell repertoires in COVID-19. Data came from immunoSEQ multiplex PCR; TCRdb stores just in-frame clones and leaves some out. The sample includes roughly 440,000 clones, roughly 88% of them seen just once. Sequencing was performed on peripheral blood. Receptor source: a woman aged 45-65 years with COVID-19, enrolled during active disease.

As DNA, the CDR3 is TGTGCCAGCAGCCCTGAGTTGTCGGCCCAGCATTTT. It codes for CASSPELSAQHF. The chain has TRBV12-3 or TRBV12-4 and TRBJ1-5, with no clear D. The CDR3 runs 12 residues. Trimming cost V 6 bases and J 11 bases, with 14 bases left between them.

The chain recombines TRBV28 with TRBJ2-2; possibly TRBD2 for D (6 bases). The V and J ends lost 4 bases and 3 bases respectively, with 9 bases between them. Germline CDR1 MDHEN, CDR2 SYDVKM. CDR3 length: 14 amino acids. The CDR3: CASSWDFHTGELFF. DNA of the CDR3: TGTGCCAGCAGTTGGGACTTTCACACCGGGGAGCTGTTTTTT. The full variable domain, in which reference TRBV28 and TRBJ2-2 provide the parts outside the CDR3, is DVKVTQSSRYLVKRTGEKVFLECVQDMDHENMFWYRQDPGLGLRLIYFSYDVKMKEKGDIPEGYSVSREKKERFSLILESASTNQTSMYLCASSWDFHTGELFFGEGSRLTVL.

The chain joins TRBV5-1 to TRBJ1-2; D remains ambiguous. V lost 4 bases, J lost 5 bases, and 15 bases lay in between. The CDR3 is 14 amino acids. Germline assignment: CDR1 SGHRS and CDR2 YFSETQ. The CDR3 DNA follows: TGCGCCAGCAGCCCTGCGGGCGGATTATATGGCTACACCTTC. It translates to CASSPAGGLYGYTF.

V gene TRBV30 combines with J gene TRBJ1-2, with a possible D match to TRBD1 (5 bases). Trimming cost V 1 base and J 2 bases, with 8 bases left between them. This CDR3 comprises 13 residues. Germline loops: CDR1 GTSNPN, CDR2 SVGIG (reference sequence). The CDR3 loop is CAWSEGQNYGYTF. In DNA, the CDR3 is TGTGCCTGGAGTGAGGGGCAGAACTATGGCTACACCTTC. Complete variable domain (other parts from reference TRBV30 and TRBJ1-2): SQTIHQWPATLVQPVGSPLSLECTVEGTSNPNLYWYRQAAGRGLQLLFYSVGIGQISSEVPQNLSASRPQDRQFILSSKKLLLSDSGFYLCAWSEGQNYGYTFGSGTRLTVV.

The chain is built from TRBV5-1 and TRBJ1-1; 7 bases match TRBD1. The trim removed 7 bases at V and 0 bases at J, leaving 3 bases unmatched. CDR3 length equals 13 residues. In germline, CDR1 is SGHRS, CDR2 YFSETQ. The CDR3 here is CASATGVNTEAFF. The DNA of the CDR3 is TGCGCCAGCGCCACAGGGGTGAACACTGAAGCTTTCTTT.

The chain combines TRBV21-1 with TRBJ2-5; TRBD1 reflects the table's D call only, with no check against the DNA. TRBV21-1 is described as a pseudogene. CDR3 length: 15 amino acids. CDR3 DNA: TGTGCCAGCAGCAACCGGCAGGCCATCCAAGAGACCCAGTACTTC. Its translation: CASSNRQAIQETQYF.

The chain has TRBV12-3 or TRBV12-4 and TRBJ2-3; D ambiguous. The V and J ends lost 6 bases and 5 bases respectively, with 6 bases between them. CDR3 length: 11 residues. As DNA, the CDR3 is TGTGCCAGCAGATCGGTAGATACGCAGTATTTT. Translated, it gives CASRSVDTQYF.

CDR3 sequence reads: CSVETQGLQFF. CDR3 nucleotide sequence: TGCAGCGTTGAAACCCAGGGCCTTCAGTTCTTC. The J gene is TRBJ2-1, the V gene TRBV29-1; D perhaps matches TRBD1 (5 bases). With 2 bases removed from V and 13 bases from J, the gap between germline ends came to 12 bases. There are 11 residues in the CDR3. Germline values: CDR1 SQVTM, CDR2 ANQGSEA.

The CDR3 region is CASSFEANTEAFF. In DNA, the CDR3 is TGTGCCAGCAGCTTCGAGGCGAACACTGAAGCTTTCTTT. The chain combines TRBV11-3 with TRBJ1-1; D gene ambiguous. Germline V gene sequence: CDR1 SGHNT, CDR2 YENEEA. Trimming took off 3 bases at V and 1 base at J, with 6 bases between the two ends. The CDR3 has 13 residues.

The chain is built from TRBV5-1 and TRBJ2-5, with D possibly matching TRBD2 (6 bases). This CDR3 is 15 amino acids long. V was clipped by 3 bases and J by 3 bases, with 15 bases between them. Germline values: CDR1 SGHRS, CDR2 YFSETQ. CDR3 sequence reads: CASSWGRTGEETQYF. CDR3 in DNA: TGCGCCAGCAGCTGGGGCCGTACGGGGGAAGAGACCCAGTACTTC.

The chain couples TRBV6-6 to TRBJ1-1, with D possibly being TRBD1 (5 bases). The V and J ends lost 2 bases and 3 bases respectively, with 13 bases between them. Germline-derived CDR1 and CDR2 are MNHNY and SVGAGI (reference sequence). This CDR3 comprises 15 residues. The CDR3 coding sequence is TGTGCCAGCAGTTACGGGGACTCTCTAGACACTGAAGCTTTCTTT. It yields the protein CASSYGDSLDTEAFF.

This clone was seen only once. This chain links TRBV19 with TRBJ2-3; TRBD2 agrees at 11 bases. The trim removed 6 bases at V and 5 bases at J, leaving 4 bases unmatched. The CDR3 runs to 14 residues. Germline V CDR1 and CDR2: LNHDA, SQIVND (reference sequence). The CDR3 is CASSGTSGRDTQYF. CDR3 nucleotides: TGTGCCAGTAGCGGCACTAGCGGGAGAGATACGCAGTATTTT.

The CDR3 DNA is TGTGCCAGCTCACCAAGACAGGGAGGTGGGGGTTCACCCCTCCACTTT. Its protein is CASSPRQGGGGSPLHF. V is TRBV18 and J is TRBJ1-6; TRBD1 agrees at 7 bases. Looked up from germline, CDR1 is KGHSH and CDR2 is LQKENI. V dropped 2 bases and J dropped 9; count of bases not matched to a gene: 10. There are 16 residues in the CDR3.

For the CDR3, the DNA is TGTGCCAGCAGTGAACAATCGGTGGGACAGGACCCTAACTATGGCTACACCTTC. Amino acids: CASSEQSVGQDPNYGYTF. This chain uses TRBV2 with TRBJ1-2, with 8 bases matching TRBD1. CDR1 is SNHLY and CDR2 is FYNNEI in the germline V gene. V lost 2 bases and J lost 0; bases outside the gene matches: 11. The CDR3 totals 18 residues.

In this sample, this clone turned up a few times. CDR3 region: CASSEGHRQPQHF. The CDR3 DNA sequence: TGCGCCAGCAGTGAAGGTCACAGGCAGCCCCAGCATTTT. The chain joins TRBV10-1 to TRBJ1-5, with D possibly matching TRBD1 (5 bases). Germline assignment: CDR1 WNHNN and CDR2 SYGVQD (reference sequence). The V and J ends lost 3 bases and 7 bases respectively, with 10 bases between them. CDR3 size: 13 residues.

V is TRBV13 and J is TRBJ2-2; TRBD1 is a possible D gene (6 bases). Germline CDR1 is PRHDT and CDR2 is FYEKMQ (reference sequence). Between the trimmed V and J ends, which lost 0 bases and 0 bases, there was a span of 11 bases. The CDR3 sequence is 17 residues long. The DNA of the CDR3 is TGTGCCAGCAGCTTAGGCTCCCAGGGGCCGAACACCGGGGAGCTGTTTTTT. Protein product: CASSLGSQGPNTGELFF.

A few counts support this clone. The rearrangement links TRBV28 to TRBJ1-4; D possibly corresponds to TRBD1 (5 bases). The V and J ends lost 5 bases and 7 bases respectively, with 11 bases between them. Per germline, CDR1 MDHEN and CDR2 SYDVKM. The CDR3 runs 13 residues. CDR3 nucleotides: TGTGCCAGCAGTGCCACCCAGGGTGAAAAACTGTTTTTT. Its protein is CASSATQGEKLFF.

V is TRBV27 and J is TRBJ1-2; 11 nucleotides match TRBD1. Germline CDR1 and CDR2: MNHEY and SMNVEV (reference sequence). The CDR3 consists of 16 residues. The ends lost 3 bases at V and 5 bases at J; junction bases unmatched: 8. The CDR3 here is CASSLGPDRGHYGYTF. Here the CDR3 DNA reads TGTGCCAGCAGTTTGGGCCCGGACAGGGGGCATTATGGCTACACCTTC.